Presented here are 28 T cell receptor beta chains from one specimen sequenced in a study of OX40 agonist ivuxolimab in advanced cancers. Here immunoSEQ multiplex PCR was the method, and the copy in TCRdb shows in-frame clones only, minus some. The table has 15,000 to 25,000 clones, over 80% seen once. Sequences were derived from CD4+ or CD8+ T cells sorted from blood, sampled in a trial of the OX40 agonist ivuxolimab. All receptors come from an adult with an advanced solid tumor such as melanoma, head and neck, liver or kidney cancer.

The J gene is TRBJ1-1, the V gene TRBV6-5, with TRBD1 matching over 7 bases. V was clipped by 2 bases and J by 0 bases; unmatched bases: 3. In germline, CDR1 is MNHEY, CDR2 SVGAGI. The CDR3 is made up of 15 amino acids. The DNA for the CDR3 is TGTGCCAGCAGTTACCAGGGGGAGTTGAACACTGAAGCTTTCTTT. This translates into CASSYQGELNTEAFF.

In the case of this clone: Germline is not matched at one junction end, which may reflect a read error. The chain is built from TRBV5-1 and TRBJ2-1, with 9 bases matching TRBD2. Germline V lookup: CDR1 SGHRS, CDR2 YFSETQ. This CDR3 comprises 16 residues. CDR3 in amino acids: CASSAKTGTSYDEQFF. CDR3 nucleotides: TGCGCCAGCAGCGCGAAAACCGGGACTAGCTACGATGAGCAGTTCTTC.

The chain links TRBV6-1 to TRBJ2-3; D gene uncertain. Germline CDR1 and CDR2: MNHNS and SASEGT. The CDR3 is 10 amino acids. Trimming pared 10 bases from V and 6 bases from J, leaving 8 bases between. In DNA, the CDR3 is TGTGCCACCCTCGTGGATACGCAGTATTTT. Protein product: CATLVDTQYF.

The CDR3 region is CASSWSAGANVLTF. The CDR3 region has the DNA TGTGCCAGCAGTTGGTCGGCCGGGGCCAACGTCCTGACTTTC. The chain is built from TRBV27 and TRBJ2-6, with unresolved D. The V gene lost 4 bases and the J gene lost 4 bases, with 8 bases spanning the gap. CDR1 is MNHEY and CDR2 is SMNVEV in the germline V gene (reference sequence). CDR3 size: 14 residues.

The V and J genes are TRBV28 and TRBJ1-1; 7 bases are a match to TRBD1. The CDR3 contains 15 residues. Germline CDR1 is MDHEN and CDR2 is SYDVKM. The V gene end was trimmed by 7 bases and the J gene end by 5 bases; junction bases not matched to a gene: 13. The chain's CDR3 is CASNPGGRGSTEAFF. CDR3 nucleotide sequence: TGTGCCAGCAACCCAGGGGGTCGGGGATCGACTGAAGCTTTCTTT.

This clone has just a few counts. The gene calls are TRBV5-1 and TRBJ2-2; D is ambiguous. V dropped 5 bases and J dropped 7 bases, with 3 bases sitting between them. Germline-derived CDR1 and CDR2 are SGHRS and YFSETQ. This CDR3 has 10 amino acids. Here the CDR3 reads CASRGGELFF. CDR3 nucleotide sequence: TGCGCCAGCAGGGGCGGGGAGCTGTTTTTT.

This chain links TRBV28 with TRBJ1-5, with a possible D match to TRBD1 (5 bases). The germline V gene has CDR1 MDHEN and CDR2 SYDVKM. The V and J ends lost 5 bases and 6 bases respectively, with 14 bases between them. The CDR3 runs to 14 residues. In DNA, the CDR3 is TGTGCCAGCAGTCGGGGGGTAGGGACTCAGCCCCAGCATTTT. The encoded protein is CASSRGVGTQPQHF.

As DNA, the CDR3 is TGTGCCAGCAGCTTAGAGAGCTACGAGCAGTACTTC. It codes for CASSLESYEQYF. J is TRBJ2-7 and V is TRBV7-3; D is ambiguous. Trimming shortened V by 2 bases and J by 3 bases, and 5 bases separated the two germline ends. This CDR3 is built from 12 residues. Germline CDR1 is SGHTA and CDR2 is FQGTGA.

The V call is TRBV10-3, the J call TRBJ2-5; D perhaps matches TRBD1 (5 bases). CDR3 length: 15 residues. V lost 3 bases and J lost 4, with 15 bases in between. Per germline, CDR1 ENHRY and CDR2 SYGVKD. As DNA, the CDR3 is TGTGCCATCAGTGATCCCCAGGGCCCCCCAGAGACCCAGTACTTC. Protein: CAISDPQGPPETQYF.

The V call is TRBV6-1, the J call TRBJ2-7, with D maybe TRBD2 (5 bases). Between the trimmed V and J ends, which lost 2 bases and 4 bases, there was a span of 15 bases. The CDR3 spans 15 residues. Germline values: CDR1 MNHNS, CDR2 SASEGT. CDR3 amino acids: CASSETRGPTYEQYF. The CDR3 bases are TGTGCCAGCAGTGAAACACGAGGGCCCACTTACGAGCAGTACTTC.

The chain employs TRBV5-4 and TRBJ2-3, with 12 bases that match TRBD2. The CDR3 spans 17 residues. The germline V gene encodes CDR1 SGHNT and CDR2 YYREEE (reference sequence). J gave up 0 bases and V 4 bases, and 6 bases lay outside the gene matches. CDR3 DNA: TGTGCCAGCAGCGTAATCGGGACTAGCGGGAGCACAGATACGCAGTATTTT. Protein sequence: CASSVIGTSGSTDTQYF.

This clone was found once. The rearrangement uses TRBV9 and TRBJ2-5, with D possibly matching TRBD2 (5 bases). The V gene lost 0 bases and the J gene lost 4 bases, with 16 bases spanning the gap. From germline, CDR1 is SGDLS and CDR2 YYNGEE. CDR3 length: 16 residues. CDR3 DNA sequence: TGTGCCAGCAGCGTAGGTCCTGGGGTAGAGGGAGAGACCCAGTACTTC. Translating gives CASSVGPGVEGETQYF.

As DNA, the CDR3 is TGTGCCAGCAGTCCCCCCGGGTTGGGCACCGGGGAGCTGTTTTTT. It specifies CASSPPGLGTGELFF. The chain combines TRBV28 with TRBJ2-2; D is ambiguous. The CDR3 contains 15 residues. Germline CDR1 and CDR2: MDHEN and SYDVKM. Between the trimmed V and J ends, which lost 5 bases and 4 bases, there was a span of 14 bases.

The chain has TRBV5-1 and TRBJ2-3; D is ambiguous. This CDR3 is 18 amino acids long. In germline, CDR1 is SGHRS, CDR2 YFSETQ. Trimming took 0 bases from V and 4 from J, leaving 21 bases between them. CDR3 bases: TGCGCCAGCAGCTTGGTCGTGGTTAGTTTGGGCGGTCCAGATACGCAGTATTTT. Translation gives CASSLVVVSLGGPDTQYF.

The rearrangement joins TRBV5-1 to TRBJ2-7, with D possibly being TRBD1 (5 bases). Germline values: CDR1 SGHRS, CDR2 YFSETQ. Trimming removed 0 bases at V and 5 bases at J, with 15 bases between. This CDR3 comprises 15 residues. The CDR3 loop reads CASSLGAGFDDEQYF. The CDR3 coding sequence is TGCGCCAGCAGCTTGGGCGCAGGGTTTGACGACGAGCAGTACTTC.

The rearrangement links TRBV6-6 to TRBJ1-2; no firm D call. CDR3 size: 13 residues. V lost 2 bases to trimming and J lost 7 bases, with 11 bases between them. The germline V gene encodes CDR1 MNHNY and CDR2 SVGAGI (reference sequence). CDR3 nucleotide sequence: TGTGCCAGCAGTTACCGGGGAGATGGTGGCTACACCTTC. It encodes CASSYRGDGGYTF.

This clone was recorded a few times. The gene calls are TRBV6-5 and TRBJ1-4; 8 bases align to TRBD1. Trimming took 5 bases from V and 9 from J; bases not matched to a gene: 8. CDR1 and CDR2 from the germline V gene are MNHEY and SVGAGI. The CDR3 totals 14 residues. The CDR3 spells CASSTGGAGQKLFF. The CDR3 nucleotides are TGTGCCAGCAGTACAGGGGGAGCGGGGCAAAAACTGTTTTTT.

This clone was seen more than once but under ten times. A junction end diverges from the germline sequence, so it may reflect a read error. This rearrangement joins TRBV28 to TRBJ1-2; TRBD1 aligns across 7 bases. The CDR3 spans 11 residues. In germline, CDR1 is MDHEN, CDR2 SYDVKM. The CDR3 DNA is TGTGCCAGCAGTTTATTGGGACAGCGGCTCTTC. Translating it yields CASSLLGQRLF.

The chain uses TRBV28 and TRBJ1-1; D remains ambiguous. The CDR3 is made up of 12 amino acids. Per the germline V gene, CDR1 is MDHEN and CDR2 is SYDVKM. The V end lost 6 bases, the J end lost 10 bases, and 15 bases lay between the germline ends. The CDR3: CASRPIGSGAFF. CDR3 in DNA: TGTGCCAGCAGACCTATAGGGAGTGGAGCTTTCTTT.

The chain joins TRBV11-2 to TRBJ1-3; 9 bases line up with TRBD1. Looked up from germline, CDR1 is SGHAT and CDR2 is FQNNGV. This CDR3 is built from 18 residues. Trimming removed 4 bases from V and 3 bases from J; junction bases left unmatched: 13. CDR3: CASSSTDPGQGFGNTIYF. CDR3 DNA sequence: TGTGCCAGCAGCTCAACGGACCCGGGACAGGGATTTGGAAACACCATATATTTT.

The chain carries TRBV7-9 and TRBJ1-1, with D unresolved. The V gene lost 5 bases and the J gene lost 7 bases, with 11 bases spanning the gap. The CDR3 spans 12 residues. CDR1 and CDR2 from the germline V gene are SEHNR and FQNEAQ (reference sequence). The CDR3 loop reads CASSAFRIEAFF. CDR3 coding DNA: TGTGCCAGCAGCGCCTTCAGAATTGAAGCTTTCTTT.

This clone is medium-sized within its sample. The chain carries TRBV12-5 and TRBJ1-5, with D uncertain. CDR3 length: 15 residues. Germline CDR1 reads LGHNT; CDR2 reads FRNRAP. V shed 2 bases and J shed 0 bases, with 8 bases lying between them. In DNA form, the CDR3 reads TGTGCTAGTGGTTTGATGGGGTATAGCAATCAGCCCCAGCATTTT. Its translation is CASGLMGYSNQPQHF.

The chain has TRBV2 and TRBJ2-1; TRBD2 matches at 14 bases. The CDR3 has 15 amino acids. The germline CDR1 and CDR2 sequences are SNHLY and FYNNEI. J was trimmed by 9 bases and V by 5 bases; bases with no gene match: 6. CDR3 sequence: CASSPTSGGAVEQFF. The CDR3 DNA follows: TGTGCCAGCAGTCCGACTAGCGGGGGGGCCGTTGAGCAGTTCTTC.

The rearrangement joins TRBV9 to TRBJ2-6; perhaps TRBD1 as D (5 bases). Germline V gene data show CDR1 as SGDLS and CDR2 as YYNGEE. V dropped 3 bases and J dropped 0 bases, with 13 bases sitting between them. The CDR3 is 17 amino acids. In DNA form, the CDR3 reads TGTGCCAGCAGCGAGTGGACATCTCCCTCTGGGGCCAACGTCCTGACTTTC. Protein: CASSEWTSPSGANVLTF.

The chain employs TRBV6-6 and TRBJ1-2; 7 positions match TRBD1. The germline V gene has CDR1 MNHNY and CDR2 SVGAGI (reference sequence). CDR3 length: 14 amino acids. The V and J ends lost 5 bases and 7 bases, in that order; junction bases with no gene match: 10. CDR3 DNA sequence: TGTGCCAGCAGTGGGTTGGAGGGGGCGGGTGGCTACACCTTC. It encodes CASSGLEGAGGYTF.

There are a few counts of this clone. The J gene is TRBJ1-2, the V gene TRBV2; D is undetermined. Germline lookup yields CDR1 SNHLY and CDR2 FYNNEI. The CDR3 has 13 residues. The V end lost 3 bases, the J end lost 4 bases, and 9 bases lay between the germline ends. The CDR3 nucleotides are TGTGCCAGCAGTGATGGGTTAATCTATGGCTACACCTTC. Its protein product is CASSDGLIYGYTF.

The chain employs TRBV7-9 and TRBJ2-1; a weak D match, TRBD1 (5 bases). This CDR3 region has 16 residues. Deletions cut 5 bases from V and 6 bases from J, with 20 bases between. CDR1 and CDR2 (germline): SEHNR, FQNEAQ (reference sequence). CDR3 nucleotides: TGTGCCAGCAGCCCGCCGACAGACCGACGAGTCAATGAGCAGTTCTTC. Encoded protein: CASSPPTDRRVNEQFF.

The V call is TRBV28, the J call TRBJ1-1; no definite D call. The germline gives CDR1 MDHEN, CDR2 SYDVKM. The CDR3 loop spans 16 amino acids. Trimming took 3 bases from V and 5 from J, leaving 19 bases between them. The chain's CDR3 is CASSFSFVRVRTEAFF. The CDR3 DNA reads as TGTGCCAGCAGTTTTAGTTTCGTTCGGGTTCGGACTGAAGCTTTCTTT.